The 12 T cell receptor beta chains below all came from one sample that was sequenced in a study of regulatory T cells in long-lasting Graves disease. Time point here: persistent/refractory GD, antithyroid drugs over 5 years with positive TRAb. Extracted RNA from PBMCs served as the source of the TCR library. Library construction for TCR beta used iRepertoire HTBI primers and Arm-PCR of CDR3 regions. In TCRdb, the multiplex PCR reads were re-called with MiXCR into one record per CDR3 protein. The data contain about 460,000 distinct CDR3 sequences, less than 25% of them seen just once; the ten biggest clones take up about an eighth. Specimen: peripheral blood mononuclear cells (PBMCs), collected when the disease was refractory, from a patient treated with antithyroid drugs. The receptor source for this set is a female donor with Graves disease.

This clonotype was seen only once. Written as DNA, the CDR3 is TGTGCCAGCAGTTCCGCCCATGAGCAGTTCTTC. Amino acids: CASSSAHEQFF. J is TRBJ2-1 and V is TRBV28; the D is unclear. Germline-derived CDR1 and CDR2 are MDHEN and SYDVKM. This CDR3 region has 11 residues. Between the trimmed V and J ends, which lost 4 bases and 8 bases, there was a span of 6 bases.

This clonotype was seen a handful of times. The genes are TRBV6-1 and TRBJ1-5, with TRBD1 identical over 10 bases. The CDR3 loop spans 16 amino acids. Germline-derived CDR1 and CDR2 are MNHNS and SASEGT. V lost 6 bases, J lost 2 bases, and 7 bases stayed unmatched. Here the CDR3 reads CASRNRDRGRNQPQHF. CDR3 DNA: TGTGCCAGCAGGAACCGGGACAGGGGACGCAATCAGCCCCAGCATTTT.

This clonotype has a count of ten or more. This chain links TRBV7-2 with TRBJ2-5, with D perhaps TRBD1 (6 bases). The CDR3 covers 13 residues. Looked up from germline, CDR1 is SGHTA and CDR2 is FQGNSA. Between the trimmed V and J ends, which lost 5 bases and 5 bases, there was a span of 12 bases. This CDR3 is CASSIGTYETQYF. In DNA, the CDR3 is TGTGCCAGCAGCATCGGGACATACGAGACCCAGTACTTC.

The rearrangement joins TRBV25-1 to TRBJ1-1; 9 bases match TRBD1. J was trimmed by 1 base and V by 5 bases; bases with no gene match: 8. Germline values: CDR1 MGHDK, CDR2 SYGVNS. The CDR3 totals 16 residues. The CDR3 reads CASSWTGTGPNTEAFF. The CDR3 DNA sequence: TGTGCCAGCAGTTGGACTGGGACAGGGCCGAACACTGAAGCTTTCTTT.

V gene TRBV3-1 combines with J gene TRBJ1-3, with TRBD1 as a possible D gene (5 bases). From germline, CDR1 is LGHDT and CDR2 YNNKEL (reference sequence). This CDR3 has 15 residues. V was cut by 4 bases and J by 4 bases, with 14 bases left in between. The DNA for the CDR3 is TGTGCCAGCAGCCGACGAAGGGGAGGAGGAAACACCATATATTTT. Residues: CASSRRRGGGNTIYF.

This clonotype was picked up many times. The rearrangement joins TRBV6-1 to TRBJ1-5; D might be TRBD1 (5 bases). Germline-derived CDR1 and CDR2 are MNHNS and SASEGT. Trimming pared 7 bases from V and 2 bases from J, leaving 15 bases between. This CDR3 is 15 amino acids long. In DNA form, the CDR3 reads TGTGCCAGCACCTCATCGGGAGGGGGCAATCAGCCCCAGCATTTT. As protein: CASTSSGGGNQPQHF.

This clonotype was recorded at least ten times. The chain is built from TRBV28 and TRBJ1-2; D might be TRBD1 (6 bases). With 3 bases removed from V and 2 bases from J, the gap between germline ends came to 16 bases. Germline CDR1 is MDHEN and CDR2 is SYDVKM. CDR3 length equals 16 residues. CDR3 residues: CASSLEGEVPNYGYTF. The CDR3 region has the DNA TGTGCCAGCAGTTTGGAGGGGGAGGTCCCCAACTATGGCTACACCTTC.

This clonotype was counted many times. The CDR3 reads CASSLIVPPYTF. The CDR3 DNA follows: TGTGCCAGCAGTTTAATTGTCCCCCCCTACACCTTC. V and J are TRBV28 and TRBJ1-2, with D uncertain. CDR3 length equals 12 residues. Germline V CDR1 and CDR2: MDHEN, SYDVKM. V dropped 2 bases and J dropped 10 bases, with 11 bases sitting between them.

V and J are TRBV7-2 and TRBJ2-2; possible D gene TRBD2, 7 bases. This CDR3 contains 15 residues. V was clipped by 7 bases and J by 5 bases, with 17 bases between them. Germline CDR1 is SGHTA and CDR2 is FQGNSA. DNA for the CDR3: TGTGCCAGCATCGAGGGGGGGCGCGGGACCGGGGAGCTGTTTTTT. Protein: CASIEGGRGTGELFF.

As concerns this clonotype: A read error may be the cause here, since a much bigger clone is one base away. The genes are TRBV28 and TRBJ1-5, with unresolved D. The CDR3 extends over 16 amino acids. V was pared by 0 bases and J by 2 bases, with 11 bases between. Germline loops: CDR1 MDHEN, CDR2 SYDVKM. The CDR3 loop is CASSLWASPGNQPQHF. The CDR3 region has the DNA TGTGCCAGCAGTTTATGGGCATCACCCGGCAATCAGCCCCAGCATTTT.

This clonotype was counted between two and nine times. This chain joins TRBV7-9 and TRBJ2-4; 8 positions match TRBD2. V trimming: 2 bases; J trimming: 0 bases; junction bases outside the gene matches: 9. The CDR3 extends over 18 amino acids. CDR1 is SEHNR and CDR2 is FQNEAQ in the germline V gene (reference sequence). The CDR3 DNA reads TGTGCCAGCAGCTTACAGCGGGAGCACCGGTTAGCCAAAAACATTCAGTACTTC. Protein product: CASSLQREHRLAKNIQYF.

This clonotype was counted a few times. The rearrangement links TRBV5-1 to TRBJ2-7, with no clear D. Between the trimmed V and J ends, which lost 8 bases and 2 bases, there was a span of 14 bases. This CDR3 contains 13 residues. Germline V gene sequence: CDR1 SGHRS, CDR2 YFSETQ. The chain's CDR3 is CASNLDTTYEQYF. CDR3 sequence (DNA): TGCGCCAGTAATCTCGACACTACCTACGAGCAGTACTTC.